This T cell receptor beta chain is from a study of shared clonotypes between healthy human individuals. General study findings and limits: Generation probabilities of non-shared clonotypes were lower (relative to those shared by all four donors).

The CDR3 is 16 amino acids. After removal of 4 bases from V and 2 bases from J, the junction contained 8 bases not matched to a gene. CDR1 SGHNT and CDR2 YYREEE come from the germline V gene (reference sequence). Generated by immunoSEQ multiplex PCR, the TCRdb table keeps only in-frame clones and is missing some. This repertoire shows millions of clones, more than 90% found once; its top ten account for roughly 0.14%. For this clone: Its antigen is still unknown.

This TCR was sampled from a young man in good health. This chain links TRBV5-4 with TRBJ2-1, with 8 bases matching TRBD1. Sample: naive CD4+ T cells sorted from blood. Subset of the sample: CD45RA+ positively selected. CDR3 sequence: CASSLGQGLTYNEQFF. In DNA, the CDR3 is TGTGCCAGCAGCCTCGGACAGGGCCTAACCTACAATGAGCAGTTCTTC.